Below are 29 T cell receptor beta chains sequenced from a single sample in a study of cytomegalovirus exposure and HLA in healthy donors. PCR used 60 Vbeta primers and 13 Jbeta primers. Using immunoSEQ multiplex PCR, the repertoire was profiled, and TCRdb retains in-frame clones only, with some absent. The table shows some 190,000 clones, with about 85% occurring only once. Sample: PBMCs. These receptors all stem from a girl aged 10 to 17 in good health and CMV-seropositive.

This chain uses TRBV19 with TRBJ2-7, with D uncertain. Germline V gives CDR1 LNHDA, CDR2 SQIVND (reference sequence). CDR3 length equals 15 residues. The V and J ends lost 1 base and 2 bases respectively, with 12 bases between them. CDR3 loop: CASSIGATFTYEQYF. In DNA form, the CDR3 reads TGTGCCAGTAGTATAGGGGCCACCTTCACCTACGAGCAGTACTTC.

The rearrangement links TRBV30 to TRBJ2-7, with 8 bases that match TRBD1. Germline CDR1 GTSNPN, CDR2 SVGIG (reference sequence). Trimming took 5 bases from V and 3 from J; bases not matched to a gene: 9. The CDR3 is made up of 14 amino acids. Here the CDR3 reads CAWGVYRGYYEQYF. Written as DNA, the CDR3 is TGTGCCTGGGGGGTCTACAGGGGGTACTACGAGCAGTACTTC.

J is TRBJ2-3 and V is TRBV19, with 9 bases lining up with TRBD2. V was pared by 3 bases and J by 4 bases, with 14 bases of the junction left unmatched. Germline CDR1 and CDR2: LNHDA and SQIVND (reference sequence). There are 18 residues in the CDR3. The CDR3: CASSIYGSGSSWADTQYF. Written as DNA, the CDR3 is TGTGCCAGTAGTATCTATGGTAGCGGGAGTTCTTGGGCAGATACGCAGTATTTT.

The chain combines TRBV6-5 with TRBJ2-1; 11 bases line up with TRBD2. The V gene's germline CDR1 is MNHEY and CDR2 SVGAGI. The V gene end was trimmed by 7 bases and the J gene end by 4 bases; junction bases not matched to a gene: 6. CDR3 length equals 15 residues. The CDR3 bases are TGTGCCAGCAAAGAGGGACTAGCGGCATACAATGAGCAGTTCTTC. Translating gives CASKEGLAAYNEQFF.

The rearrangement links TRBV29-1 to TRBJ2-5, with D possibly matching TRBD1 (5 bases). Germline lookup yields CDR1 SQVTM and CDR2 ANQGSEA. V lost 2 bases to trimming and J lost 5 bases, with 12 bases between them. The CDR3 spans 13 residues. The CDR3 sequence: CSVERGLSETQYF. For the CDR3, the DNA is TGCAGCGTTGAAAGGGGTTTGAGCGAGACCCAGTACTTC. The complete variable domain, with remaining parts taken from reference TRBV29-1 and TRBJ2-5, reads SAVISQKPSRDICQRGTSLTIQCQVDSQVTMMFWYRQQPGQSLTLIATANQGSEATYESGFVIDKFPISRPNLTFSTLTVSNMSPEDSSIYLCSVERGLSETQYFGPGTRLLVL.

This clone turned up a few times. This chain uses TRBV6-1 with TRBJ2-1; 8 nucleotides line up with TRBD1. Looked up from germline, CDR1 is MNHNS and CDR2 is SASEGT. V shed 3 bases and J 2 bases; nucleotides not matched to a gene: 3. The CDR3 spans 15 residues. The CDR3 spells CASSDQGAAYNEQFF. CDR3 bases: TGTGCCAGCAGTGACCAGGGGGCGGCCTACAATGAGCAGTTCTTC.

The sample holds a few counts of this clone. The rearrangement joins TRBV10-3 to TRBJ2-3, with 8 bases that match TRBD2. The CDR3 is made up of 16 amino acids. The germline V gene has CDR1 ENHRY and CDR2 SYGVKD. V shed 3 bases and J 4 bases; nucleotides not matched to a gene: 9. CDR3 loop: CAISERAGVLSDTQYF. CDR3 DNA sequence: TGTGCCATCAGTGAACGAGCGGGAGTATTGTCAGATACGCAGTATTTT.

The chain carries TRBV9 and TRBJ2-3; D is unresolved. Germline CDR1 is SGDLS and CDR2 is YYNGEE. The CDR3 has 13 residues. V lost 0 bases and J 2 bases, leaving 4 bases between the germline ends. The CDR3 DNA follows: TGTGCCAGCAGCGTAGGGCCCACAGATACGCAGTATTTT. This sequence encodes CASSVGPTDTQYF. Drawing the rest from reference TRBV9 and TRBJ2-3, the complete variable domain is DSGVTQTPKHLITATGQRVTLRCSPRSGDLSVYWYQQSLDQGLQFLIQYYNGEERAKGNILERFSAQQFPDLHSELNLSSLELGDSALYFCASSVGPTDTQYFGPGTRLTVL.

This clone came up a few times. The chain carries TRBV19 and TRBJ2-7, with 8 bases aligning to TRBD2. The J segment lost 6 bases and the V segment lost 0 bases, leaving 13 bases of the junction unmatched. The germline CDR1 and CDR2 sequences are LNHDA and SQIVND (reference sequence). The CDR3 runs 17 residues. CDR3 sequence reads: CASSIDSGSGRDGEQYF. CDR3 nucleotides: TGTGCCAGTAGTATAGATTCTGGGAGCGGGAGAGACGGCGAGCAGTACTTC.

This sequence joins TRBV11-2 and TRBJ2-2, with D possibly matching TRBD1 (5 bases). Germline V lookup: CDR1 SGHAT, CDR2 FQNNGV. V was shortened by 5 bases and J by 0 bases, with 7 bases between the two germline ends. The CDR3 extends over 14 amino acids. CDR3 protein: CASSQGPNTGELFF. As DNA, the CDR3 is TGTGCCAGCAGCCAGGGTCCGAACACCGGGGAGCTGTTTTTT.

The genes are TRBV9 and TRBJ1-3, with 10 bases identical to TRBD1. Germline CDR1 SGDLS, CDR2 YYNGEE. The CDR3 runs 16 residues. V shed 4 bases, J shed 1 base, and the junction held 5 bases outside the gene matches. CDR3 sequence reads: CASSFRQGASGNTIYF. The DNA of the CDR3 is TGTGCCAGCAGCTTTAGACAGGGGGCGTCTGGAAACACCATATATTTT.

This chain links TRBV27 with TRBJ1-5; TRBD1 might be the D (5 bases). V was pared by 6 bases and J by 4 bases, with 16 bases between. This CDR3 has 15 residues. Germline values: CDR1 MNHEY, CDR2 SMNVEV (reference sequence). CDR3 amino acids: CASSHNGGGNQPQHF. The CDR3 DNA is TGTGCCAGCAGCCATAATGGGGGGGGGAATCAGCCCCAGCATTTT.

This chain uses TRBV14 with TRBJ1-3; D is unclear. The germline V and J ends were trimmed by 0 bases and 4 bases, with 13 bases remaining between them. The CDR3 has 16 residues. The V gene's germline CDR1 is SGHDN and CDR2 FVKESK. The CDR3 protein is CASSQEISAPGNTIYF. CDR3 in DNA: TGTGCCAGCAGCCAAGAGATATCAGCGCCCGGAAACACCATATATTTT.

The V and J genes are TRBV5-1 and TRBJ2-2, with TRBD1 as a possible D gene (5 bases). The germline gives CDR1 SGHRS, CDR2 YFSETQ. The CDR3 contains 15 residues. Deletions cut 4 bases from V and 0 bases from J, with 10 bases between. The CDR3 is CASSVDNANTGELFF. The CDR3 DNA follows: TGCGCCAGCAGCGTGGACAATGCGAACACCGGGGAGCTGTTTTTT.

The CDR3, as DNA: TGTGCCAGCAGCTTCGGAGTAACCGGGGAGCTGTTTTTT. Translation: CASSFGVTGELFF. The rearrangement joins TRBV11-2 to TRBJ2-2; D is ambiguous. The CDR3 has 13 residues. V was clipped by 3 bases and J by 5 bases, with 7 bases between them. Germline V gives CDR1 SGHAT, CDR2 FQNNGV.

V and J are TRBV30 and TRBJ2-1; 7 bases map to TRBD2. Germline CDR1 and CDR2: GTSNPN and SVGIG (reference sequence). J was trimmed by 3 bases and V by 4 bases; bases with no gene match: 6. The CDR3 consists of 14 residues. CDR3 coding DNA: TGTGCCTGGAACGTTGGCGGGAGCTACAATGAGCAGTTCTTC. It specifies CAWNVGGSYNEQFF.

The rearrangement joins TRBV6-5 to TRBJ2-7, with D unresolved. The V gene lost 2 bases and the J gene lost 2 bases, with 7 bases spanning the gap. Germline assignment: CDR1 MNHEY and CDR2 SVGAGI. This CDR3 is built from 13 residues. The CDR3 is CASSYLFAYEQYF. CDR3 DNA sequence: TGTGCCAGCAGTTACCTGTTTGCCTACGAGCAGTACTTC.

This clone has more than one count but fewer than ten. This chain joins TRBV4-3 and TRBJ2-3; 12 bases are a match to TRBD2. The CDR3 is 16 residues long. CDR1 is LGHNA, CDR2 YSLEER, per germline. J was trimmed by 4 bases and V by 0 bases; bases with no gene match: 2. The CDR3 sequence: CASSQDLAGGPDTQYF. CDR3 coding DNA: TGCGCCAGCAGCCAAGATCTAGCGGGAGGGCCAGATACGCAGTATTTT.

This chain uses TRBV7-9 with TRBJ1-3; a possible D gene is TRBD1 (6 bases). The CDR3 totals 16 residues. Germline V lookup: CDR1 SEHNR, CDR2 FQNEAQ (reference sequence). V was cut by 1 base and J by 3 bases, with 13 bases left in between. The CDR3 reads CASSLVGGADGNTIYF. The CDR3 coding sequence is TGTGCCAGCAGCTTAGTAGGGGGAGCAGATGGAAACACCATATATTTT.

This clone occurred once. The rearrangement joins TRBV10-3 to TRBJ1-2; 7 bases agree with TRBD1. CDR3 size: 12 residues. From germline, CDR1 is ENHRY and CDR2 SYGVKD. Unmatched junction bases numbered 6, after V lost 7 bases and J lost 7 bases. DNA for the CDR3: TGTGCCATCAACCAGGGGGACGGTGGCTACACCTTC. Amino acids: CAINQGDGGYTF.

As regards this clone: Other DNA sequences of this sample code for an identical CDR3. The gene calls are TRBV29-1 and TRBJ1-5; TRBD1 is a possible D gene (5 bases). Per germline, CDR1 SQVTM and CDR2 ANQGSEA. CDR3 length: 14 amino acids. The germline V and J ends were trimmed by 4 bases and 1 base, with 11 bases remaining between them. The CDR3 DNA reads as TGCAGCGTTGGCGGGGGTCAGAGCAATCAGCCCCAGCATTTT. It specifies CSVGGGQSNQPQHF.

V gene TRBV19 combines with J gene TRBJ2-6; TRBD1 matches at 7 bases. The CDR3 contains 16 residues. Per the germline V gene, CDR1 is LNHDA and CDR2 is SQIVND (reference sequence). V was clipped by 5 bases and J by 2 bases; unmatched bases: 6. CDR3 loop: CASSAHRGPGANVLTF. The CDR3 DNA reads TGTGCCAGTAGTGCGCACAGGGGCCCTGGGGCCAACGTCCTGACTTTC.

There are a few counts of this clone. The chain joins TRBV20-1 to TRBJ2-7; no definite D call. The germline V gene has CDR1 DFQATT and CDR2 SNEGSKA (reference sequence). This CDR3 has 11 amino acids. Trimming pared 6 bases from V and 2 bases from J, leaving 8 bases between. The DNA for the CDR3 is TGCAGTGCCCCGCGCGCCTACGAGCAGTACTTC. Its protein product is CSAPRAYEQYF.

The chain uses TRBV14 and TRBJ2-7, with D possibly being TRBD1 (6 bases). Germline CDR1 is SGHDN and CDR2 is FVKESK. The V and J ends lost 3 bases and 5 bases respectively, with 17 bases between them. The CDR3 totals 15 residues. The CDR3 here is CASSHLGRGPHEQYF. The CDR3 DNA sequence: TGTGCCAGCAGCCATTTAGGCAGGGGTCCCCACGAGCAGTACTTC.

The chain recombines TRBV5-1 with TRBJ2-2, with D unclear. The germline V and J ends were trimmed by 2 bases and 5 bases, with 10 bases remaining between them. Germline CDR1 is SGHRS and CDR2 is YFSETQ. The CDR3 has 14 residues. CDR3 coding DNA: TGCGCCAGCAGCTTCCCACAGATTACCGGGGAGCTGTTTTTT. Amino acids: CASSFPQITGELFF.

This chain links TRBV13 with TRBJ1-4; TRBD1 agrees at 11 bases. Per the germline V gene, CDR1 is PRHDT and CDR2 is FYEKMQ (reference sequence). The V gene end was trimmed by 5 bases and the J gene end by 7 bases; junction bases not matched to a gene: 6. The CDR3 is made up of 15 amino acids. CDR3 bases: TGTGCCAGCAGCCCGCGGACAGGGGGCTTTGAAAAACTGTTTTTT. It translates to CASSPRTGGFEKLFF.

The chain carries TRBV27 and TRBJ2-7, with D possibly TRBD2 on 5 matching bases. Deletions cut 5 bases from V and 4 bases from J, with 15 bases between. Germline assignment: CDR1 MNHEY and CDR2 SMNVEV (reference sequence). The CDR3 runs 14 residues. In DNA form, the CDR3 reads TGTGCCAGCAGTCCTTCCCTTCAGCGGTACGAGCAGTACTTC. This translates into CASSPSLQRYEQYF.

For this clone: Within the sample, other DNA sequences also encode this same CDR3. J is TRBJ2-5 and V is TRBV5-1; 13 bases align to TRBD2. The trim removed 5 bases at V and 5 bases at J, leaving 0 bases unmatched. The length of the CDR3 is 13 residues. The V gene's germline CDR1 is SGHRS and CDR2 YFSETQ. The CDR3 DNA follows: TGCGCCAGCAGACTAGCGGGAGGGGAGACCCAGTACTTC. This sequence encodes CASRLAGGETQYF. Variable domain in full (rest from reference TRBV5-1 and TRBJ2-5): KAGVTQTPRYLIKTRGQQVTLSCSPISGHRSVSWYQQTPGQGLQFLFEYFSETQRNKGNFPGRFSGRQFSNSRSEMNVSTLELGDSALYLCASRLAGGETQYFGPGTRLLVL.

V gene TRBV11-2 combines with J gene TRBJ2-5, with unresolved D. CDR1 SGHAT and CDR2 FQNNGV come from the germline V gene. The V end was cut by 5 bases, the J end by 5 bases, with 15 bases between. This CDR3 has 14 residues. CDR3 DNA sequence: TGTGCCAGCAGCCCGAGACCTTTCGGGGAGACCCAGTACTTC. Its protein is CASSPRPFGETQYF.